This T cell receptor (beta chain) originates from a study of T-cell memory formation after mild COVID-19. Across the study: TCR clusters largely stayed donor specific. Overall study results and limits: Certain responding clones were present in pre-infection memory, suggesting participation of cross-reactive memory. Researchers report contracting CD4+ clones mostly in CM and EM, with CD8+ clones in EMRA.

From 5'RACE with constant-segment primers came TCR alpha and TCR beta cDNA libraries that carried sample barcodes and UMIs. From the 5' RACE reads, TCRdb called clonotypes with MiXCR, one entry per CDR3 protein. The data show 300,000 to 400,000 distinct CDR3 sequences, 14% seen once. J gave up 4 bases and V 0 bases, and 8 bases lay outside the gene matches. CDR1 is LGHNA and CDR2 is YSLEER in the germline V gene. CDR3 length: 18 amino acids. This clonotype was counted once. Its antigen is unknown. The sequence was collected from a man between 18 and 29 years old who had mild COVID-19 (a few samples of this study predate the infection). Cell type and time point are not known. This rearrangement joins TRBV4-3 to TRBJ2-1; 11 nucleotides align to TRBD2. Sequenced material: PBMCs or a T cell subset sorted from them (not recorded which). The CDR3 is CASSQDPSGGTYYNEQFF. CDR3 DNA: TGCGCCAGCAGCCAAGATCCTAGCGGGGGGACTTATTACAATGAGCAGTTCTTC.